The 13 T cell receptor beta chains below were found in one sample sequenced in a study of blood T cell repertoires in COVID-19. Only in-frame clones appear in the TCRdb table, and some are missing; sequencing was by immunoSEQ multiplex PCR. Of about 280,000 clones listed, roughly 90% were seen once; the top ten hold 11%. The source material was peripheral blood. The receptors were gathered from a woman in her thirties with COVID-19, enrolled during active disease.

The rearrangement links TRBV5-1 to TRBJ1-5, with 8 bases that match TRBD1. Germline CDR1 is SGHRS and CDR2 is YFSETQ. The CDR3 has 15 amino acids. The trim removed 0 bases at V and 4 bases at J, leaving 3 bases unmatched. CDR3 loop: CASSLGTGRNQPQHF. The CDR3 region has the DNA TGCGCCAGCAGCTTGGGGACAGGGAGAAATCAGCCCCAGCATTTT.

V gene TRBV5-1 combines with J gene TRBJ1-5; 9 nucleotides align to TRBD1. J lost 5 bases, V lost 3 bases, and 0 bases had no gene match. The CDR3 consists of 13 residues. From germline, CDR1 is SGHRS and CDR2 YFSETQ. CDR3 loop: CASSWDRDQPQHF. CDR3 DNA sequence: TGCGCCAGCAGCTGGGACAGGGATCAGCCCCAGCATTTT.

This rearrangement joins TRBV7-6 to TRBJ2-1; 8 bases are shared with TRBD2. The CDR3 is 19 amino acids. V was clipped by 2 bases and J by 6 bases; unmatched bases: 18. Germline CDR1 and CDR2: SGHVS and FNYEAQ. The CDR3 spells CASSLRASTGGPLGNEQFF. The CDR3 DNA is TGTGCCAGCAGCTTAAGGGCGTCGACGGGAGGGCCATTGGGCAATGAGCAGTTCTTC. Based on the CDR3 plus reference TRBV7-6 and TRBJ2-1, the full variable domain is GAGVSQSPRYKVTKRGQDVALRCDPISGHVSLYWYRQALGQGPEFLTYFNYEAQQDKSGLPNDRFSAERPEGSISTLTIQRTEQRDSAMYRCASSLRASTGGPLGNEQFFGPGTRLTVL.

V gene TRBV9 combines with J gene TRBJ1-2; TRBD1 is a possible D gene (6 bases). V lost 0 bases and J lost 3, with 6 bases in between. Per the germline V gene, CDR1 is SGDLS and CDR2 is YYNGEE. This CDR3 comprises 13 residues. This chain's CDR3 is CASSVGGHYGYTF. The CDR3 region has the DNA TGTGCCAGCAGCGTAGGGGGGCACTATGGCTACACCTTC.

The chain recombines TRBV2 with TRBJ1-4, with D possibly matching TRBD1 (6 bases). The germline V gene encodes CDR1 SNHLY and CDR2 FYNNEI. Trimming removed 5 bases from V and 3 bases from J, with 13 bases in between. The CDR3 totals 15 residues. This chain's CDR3 is CASSPLQGANEKLFF. The CDR3 DNA reads as TGTGCCAGCAGTCCCTTACAGGGCGCTAATGAAAAACTGTTTTTT.

V is TRBV4-1 and J is TRBJ2-7; TRBD2 might be the D (6 bases). The germline gives CDR1 MGHRA, CDR2 YSYEKL. This CDR3 contains 14 residues. V was pared by 3 bases and J by 3 bases, with 12 bases between. DNA for the CDR3: TGCGCCAGCAGCCAGGGAATGGAGGGCTACGAGCAGTACTTC. It specifies CASSQGMEGYEQYF.

This sequence joins TRBV7-6 and TRBJ2-3, with D uncertain. CDR1 and CDR2 (germline): SGHVS, FNYEAQ. Between the trimmed V and J ends, which lost 4 bases and 6 bases, there was a span of 8 bases. The CDR3 is made up of 12 amino acids. CDR3 sequence (DNA): TGTGCCAGCAGCTCCCCCTTGGATACGCAGTATTTT. It is translated as CASSSPLDTQYF.

The chain uses TRBV7-9 and TRBJ2-7, with D possibly being TRBD1 (6 bases). The CDR3 totals 14 residues. CDR1 SEHNR and CDR2 FQNEAQ come from the germline V gene (reference sequence). Trimming removed 3 bases at V and 2 bases at J, with 11 bases between. CDR3 sequence reads: CASSFGGDAYEQYF. As DNA, the CDR3 is TGTGCCAGCAGCTTTGGGGGCGACGCCTACGAGCAGTACTTC.

This clone has a single count. The V call is TRBV19, the J call TRBJ2-6; a possible D gene is TRBD2 (5 bases). The V end was cut by 4 bases, the J end by 0 bases, with 7 bases between. The CDR3 consists of 15 residues. Looked up from germline, CDR1 is LNHDA and CDR2 is SQIVND (reference sequence). CDR3 sequence: CASSSGYSGANVLTF. CDR3 coding DNA: TGTGCCAGTAGTAGCGGGTACTCTGGGGCCAACGTCCTGACTTTC.

CDR3 sequence reads: CASRQDNYEQYF. CDR3 coding DNA: TGCGCCAGCAGACAAGATAATTACGAGCAGTACTTC. The V gene is TRBV5-1, the J gene TRBJ2-7, with no clear D. This CDR3 has 12 amino acids. V was clipped by 5 bases and J by 4 bases, with 10 bases between them. The germline CDR1 and CDR2 sequences are SGHRS and YFSETQ.

The chain couples TRBV19 to TRBJ2-3, with 13 bases aligning to TRBD2. Germline values: CDR1 LNHDA, CDR2 SQIVND (reference sequence). The CDR3 sequence is 16 residues long. The trim removed 9 bases at V and 2 bases at J, leaving 8 bases unmatched. The CDR3 loop is CARLAGGPRVTDTQYF. The CDR3 DNA reads TGTGCCAGACTAGCGGGAGGGCCGAGAGTCACAGATACGCAGTATTTT.

This chain links TRBV4-1 with TRBJ2-7, with 10 nucleotides matching TRBD1. CDR1 and CDR2 (germline): MGHRA, YSYEKL. The CDR3 consists of 15 residues. The ends lost 4 bases at V and 5 bases at J; junction bases unmatched: 8. The CDR3, as DNA: TGCGCCAGCAGCCCCTCCGGGACAGGGGCCAACGAGCAGTACTTC. Encoded protein: CASSPSGTGANEQYF.

CDR3 loop: CAWSVTGNSPLHF. DNA of the CDR3: TGTGCCTGGAGTGTAACGGGGAATTCACCCCTCCACTTT. The chain is built from TRBV30 and TRBJ1-6; no definite D call. Trimming stripped 0 bases from V and 7 bases from J, with 7 bases between. The CDR3 contains 13 residues. The germline CDR1 and CDR2 sequences are GTSNPN and SVGIG (reference sequence).